The T cell receptor beta chain described here comes from a study of blood T cell repertoires in COVID-19 (TCRdb year 2020). Study-wide context: Collaborator samples came from the United States, Italy and Spain and covered acute and convalescent phases of COVID-19. The repertoires were released in a freely available public database intended as a resource for research on the immune response to SARS-CoV-2. Sample metadata almost always included a de-identified subject ID, COVID-19 status, age in years and sex. Subjects who had been exposed to COVID-19, were actively infected with it, or had recovered from it provided the deeply sampled blood TCRbeta repertoires that made up the dataset. Samples came from the ongoing ImmuneRACE study (first 160 participants) plus 1,254 subjects from 6 global collaborators. The prospective study material was composed of cDNA or gDNA derived from T cells, B-cell-depleted T cells, or PBMCs. Where available, HLA class I and class II types were obtained from metadata supplied by the sample provider rather than from assay-based typing. On the study overall, not on this receptor specifically: The amount of clinical and demographic metadata varied by source and participant and was provided uncurated.

The collaborating institutions used their own protocols to collect whole blood in K2EDTA tubes. For TCRbeta analysis, collaborators shipped samples in one of three forms: frozen whole blood, isolated PBMCs, or DNA extracted from either of those sample types. To note about this clone: Its specific antigen is unknown. The record has no base qualities; no much larger clone is one base away.

TCRbeta CDR3 regions were amplified from genomic DNA by means of the immunoSEQ Assay, a bias-controlled multiplex PCR. The published analysis was carried out like this. Within the assay, amplification of reference gene primers was used to estimate how many nucleated cells each sample contained. To quantify the absolute abundance of each unique TCRbeta CDR3 rearrangement, sequence reads were collapsed and filtered. For each sample, productive Simpson clonality was calculated as the square root of Simpson's diversity index across productive rearrangements. Not all clones reach the TCRdb copy of this immuneACCESS table, which keeps in-frame sequences only. Checked studies attribute under half of the gap to unresolved V genes and leave the rest unexplained. V, J and clone size were drawn from that table, and D and trimming were deduced from the DNA. Within this sample are 90,000 to 110,000 clones, with 65% to 80% of them counted one time only. The ten largest clones add up to approximately 19% of the sample.

The CDR3 sequence holds 14 residues, the cysteine and phenylalanine included. CDR3 DNA only is kept here, 42 bases in frame from base 1. The germline V gene specifies SNHLY as CDR1 and FYNNEI as CDR2. V and J are trimmed by 6 bases and 6 bases, and the gene matches miss 8 bases of the junction. Input material: peripheral blood. This receptor was taken from a woman aged 65 to 85 with acute or convalescent COVID-19. Recombination linked TRBV2 to TRBJ2-3; TRBD1 fits 8 bases in the junction. The CDR3 in this case is CASRETGEWDTQYF. The nucleotide sequence reads TGTGCCAGCAGAGAGACAGGGGAGTGGGATACGCAGTATTTT.